This TCR beta chain originates from a study of T cells in Graves' hyperthyroidism and ophthalmopathy. This clonotype was seen ten or more times. Graves' hyperthyroidism is called stable when ophthalmopathy does not progress within 18 months. Uncontrolled infection, other autoimmune disease, pregnancy or lactation led to exclusion. 10 ml fresh peripheral blood yielded the PBMCs. Amplification targeted TCR beta CDR3 regions from RNA transcripts. First-round RT-PCR targeting the TCR CDR3 was performed with the HTBI primer set. Via MiXCR, TCRdb re-called the multiplex PCR reads, giving one row per CDR3 protein. The table records approximately 330,000 distinct CDR3 sequences, approximately 18% of them present only once. Trimming removed 4 bases from V and 6 bases from J; junction bases left unmatched: 3. The CDR3 is 12 residues long. Germline V gives CDR1 SGHNT, CDR2 YENEEA.

The J gene is TRBJ2-7, the V gene TRBV11-3; TRBD1 matches at 7 bases. The sample consisted of blood. The clonotype originates from a woman aged 50 to 65 with Graves' hyperthyroidism. The CDR3 DNA follows: TGTGCCAGCAGCTCTCGGACAGGCGAGCAGTACTTC. Its translation: CASSSRTGEQYF.